This TCR beta chain was captured by sequencing in a study of OX40 agonist ivuxolimab in advanced cancers. Concerning the study at large: Ivuxolimab, which targeted the costimulatory receptor OX40 (CD134), was an agonistic, fully human IgG2 monoclonal antibody. Partial responses occurred in three dose-escalation patients, of whom one had hepatocellular carcinoma and two had cutaneous melanoma. The monotherapy dose-escalation portion (N ≈ 50 patients) of the phase I ivuxolimab trial is reported in the paper. The dose-escalation cohort was 82.7% male with a mean age of 60 years, ranging from about 20 to 85. Intravenous ivuxolimab was administered to patients every 2 weeks at six dose levels: 0.01, 0.1, 0.3, 1.5, 3 and 10 mg/kg. Peripheral TCRbeta sequencing was intended to test whether TCR sequence diversity was altered and clonal T-cell expansion was caused by ivuxolimab. Of the roughly 52 patients in dose escalation, some 20 had hepatocellular carcinoma, about 15 had melanoma, 9 had renal cell carcinoma and 9 had head and neck cancer. Patients were allowed to have had prior anti-PD-1, anti-PD-L1 or anti-CTLA-4 therapy, and 40% to 45% of the dose-escalation patients had been treated with checkpoint inhibitors.

Inclusive of the bounding cysteine and phenylalanine, the CDR3 is 14 residues long. The only DNA kept is the CDR3, 42 bases in frame from the first base. V loses 5 bases, J loses 0 bases, and the germline ends lie 10 bases apart. CDR1 and CDR2 (MNHNS, SASEGT) derive from the germline V gene. This clone was seen a few times. Its antigen remains unidentified. Base qualities are not recorded, but no much larger clone differs from it by a single base. Broader findings and caveats from the paper: At doses from 0.1 to 3.0 mg/kg, clonal expansion was seen in both CD4+ and CD8+ blood T cells between baseline and week 6. In the 0.1-3.0 mg/kg groups, partial responders had among the lowest normalized peripheral clonal expansion, particularly in CD8+ T cells. Low levels of normalized T-cell clonal expansion were also seen in some patients who did not respond. Which antigens the clonally expanded peripheral T cells were specific for was not determined. After ivuxolimab, more expanded clones were found on average in CD8+ T cells than in CD4+ T cells.

For sequencing of the TCRbeta CDR3 region, genomic DNA was extracted from the sorted cells. The immunoSEQ Assay was used to sequence the TCRbeta CDR3 regions. Here the immuneACCESS table is served through TCRdb, limited to in-frame sequences with V and J called. Missing clones are a known gap in these copies; in checked studies unresolved V genes cover under half, and the rest lacks a known reason. The sample includes 50,000 to 70,000 clones, with roughly 81% observed a single time. The ten most abundant clones make up 3% of the sample. The trial excluded patients who had a history of autoimmune disease or who were on systemic immunosuppression. Peripheral blood for TCR sequencing was drawn from every dose cohort at baseline, at cycle 4 day 1 and at cycle 7 day 1. The samples were taken from a phase I, first-in-human, multicenter, open-label dose-escalation trial of ivuxolimab. Adults with locally advanced or metastatic melanoma, renal cell, hepatocellular, or head and neck squamous cell carcinoma were enrolled in the trial. Before TCR sequencing, CD4+ and CD8+ T cells were separately sorted from peripheral blood.

The TCR comes from an adult with an advanced solid tumor such as melanoma, head and neck, liver or kidney cancer. The sequencing here drew on CD4+ or CD8+ T cells sorted from blood, taken in a trial of the OX40 agonist ivuxolimab. The rearrangement combines TRBV6-1 with TRBJ1-1, with no D gene named confidently. CDR3 region: CASSLEGLNTEAFF. The bases are TGTGCCAGCAGTCTGGAGGGATTGAACACTGAAGCTTTCTTT.